This TCR beta chain was sequenced in a study of CXCR3-negative and CXCR3-positive naive CD8 T cells. Regarding the study as a whole: With surface CD5 comparable between naive subsets, TCR strength was estimated using properties derived from the TRB CDR3.

This CDR3 contains 16 residues. CDR1 SGHAT and CDR2 FQNNGV come from the germline V gene. Researchers prepared the TRB cDNA libraries using 5' RACE with UMI labels. TCRdb re-called the 5' RACE reads and shows each CDR3 protein once, DNA omitted. Its table records roughly 26,000 distinct CDR3 sequences. Regarding this clonotype: Its target is not known.

Input material: naive CXCR3- CD8+ T cells from blood. Subset here: CD45RO-CCR7+CD27+CD95- naive CD8+ T cells lacking CXCR3 (TNR3-). V and J are TRBV11-2 and TRBJ1-1; no DNA is available, so the TRBD1 call from TCRdb remains unchecked. This TCR was recovered from a human donor in good health. Some clones in this sample may be carry-over from other donors' samples. The CDR3 protein is CASSFKNRGRWTEAFF.